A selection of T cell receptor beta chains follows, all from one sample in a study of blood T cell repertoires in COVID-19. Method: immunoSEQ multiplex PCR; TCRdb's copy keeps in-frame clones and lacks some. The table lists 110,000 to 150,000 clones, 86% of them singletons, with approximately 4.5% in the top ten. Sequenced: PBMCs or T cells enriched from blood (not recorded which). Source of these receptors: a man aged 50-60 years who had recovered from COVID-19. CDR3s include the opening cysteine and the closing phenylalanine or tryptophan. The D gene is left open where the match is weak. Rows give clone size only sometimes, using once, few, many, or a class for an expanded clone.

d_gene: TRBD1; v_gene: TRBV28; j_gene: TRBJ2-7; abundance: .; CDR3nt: TGTGCCAGCAGCCCCCCCGGCGGGATGGGGACAGGGTTCGAGCAGTACTTC; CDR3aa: CASSPPGGMGTGFEQYF
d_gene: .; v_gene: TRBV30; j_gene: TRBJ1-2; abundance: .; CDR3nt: TGTGCCTGGAGCCTAAGGCGACTGGCGGTCCACTCTGGCTACACCTTC; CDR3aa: CAWSLRRLAVHSGYTF
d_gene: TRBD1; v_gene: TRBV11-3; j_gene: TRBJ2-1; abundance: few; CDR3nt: TGTGCCAGCAGCTTCACGGGACAGGGTGTCGAGCAGTTCTTC; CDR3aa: CASSFTGQGVEQFF
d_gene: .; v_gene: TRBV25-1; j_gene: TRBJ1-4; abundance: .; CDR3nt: TGTGCCAGCAGTTGGGGGGTTAATCAAAAACTGTTTTTT; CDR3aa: CASSWGVNQKLFF
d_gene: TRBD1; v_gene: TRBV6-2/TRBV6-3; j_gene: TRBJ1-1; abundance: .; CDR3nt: TGTGCCAGCAGTTGGGGGACAGCTCTTTGGGACACTGAAGCTTTCTTT; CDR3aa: CASSWGTALWDTEAFF
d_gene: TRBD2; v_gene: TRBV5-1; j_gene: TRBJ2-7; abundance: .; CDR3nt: TGCGCCAGCAGCCGAAGGGAGGGTATCGCCGGGGACGAGCAGTACTTC; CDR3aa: CASSRREGIAGDEQYF
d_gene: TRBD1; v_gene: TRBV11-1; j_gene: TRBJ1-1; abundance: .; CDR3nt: TGTGCCAGCAGCAACAGGCCGGGACAGGGAAACACTGAAGCTTTCTTT; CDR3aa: CASSNRPGQGNTEAFF
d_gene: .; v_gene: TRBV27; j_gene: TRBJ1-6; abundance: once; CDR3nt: TGTGCCAGCAGTGGGGTTGGGCCGCACCAAGGGGTTAATTCACCCCTCCACTTT; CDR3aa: CASSGVGPHQGVNSPLHF
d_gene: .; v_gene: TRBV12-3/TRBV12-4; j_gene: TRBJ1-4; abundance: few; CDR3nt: TGTGCCAGCAGTCCCCCCAATGGCAGGGTGCTTTTT; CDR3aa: CASSPPNGRVLF
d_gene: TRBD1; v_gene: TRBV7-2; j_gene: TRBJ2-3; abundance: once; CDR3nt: TGTGCCAGCAGCCCAAGGGACAGCCGCACGGCAGATACGCAGTATTTT; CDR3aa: CASSPRDSRTADTQYF
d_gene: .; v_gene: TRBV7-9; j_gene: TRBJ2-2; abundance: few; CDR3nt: TGTGCCAGCAGCTTGACAGGACCGAACACCGGGGAGCTGTTTTTT; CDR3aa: CASSLTGPNTGELFF
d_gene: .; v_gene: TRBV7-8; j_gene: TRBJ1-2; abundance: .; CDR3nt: TGTGCCAGCAGCTTAGCAGGGGACTATGGCTACACCTTC; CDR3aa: CASSLAGDYGYTF
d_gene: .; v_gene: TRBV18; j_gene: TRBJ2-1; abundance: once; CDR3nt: TGTGCCAGCTCACCCGGGGGTGATGAGCAGTTCTTC; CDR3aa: CASSPGGDEQFF
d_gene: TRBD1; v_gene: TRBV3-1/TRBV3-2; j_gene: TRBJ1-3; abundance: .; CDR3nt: TGTGCCAGCAGTCAAAGGACAGGGGCCATATATTTT; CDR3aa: CASSQRTGAIYF
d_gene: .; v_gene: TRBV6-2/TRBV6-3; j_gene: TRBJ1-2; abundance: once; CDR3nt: TGTGCCAGCAGTTTCGTGGGAGCTGGTGGCTACACCTTC; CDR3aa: CASSFVGAGGYTF
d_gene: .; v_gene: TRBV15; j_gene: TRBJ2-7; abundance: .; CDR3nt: TGTGCCACCAGCAGAGAGAGCTACGAGCAGTACTTC; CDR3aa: CATSRESYEQYF
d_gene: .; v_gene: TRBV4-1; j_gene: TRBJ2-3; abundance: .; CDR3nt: TGCGCCAGCAGCCAAGATGTCCTAGCTTCAGATACGCAGTATTTT; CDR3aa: CASSQDVLASDTQYF
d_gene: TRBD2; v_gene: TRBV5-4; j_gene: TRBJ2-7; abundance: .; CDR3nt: TGTGCCAGCAGAGACCATAGCGGGAACCTCTACGAGCAGTACTTC; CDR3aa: CASRDHSGNLYEQYF
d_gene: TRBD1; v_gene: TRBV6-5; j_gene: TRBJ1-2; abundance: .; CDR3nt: TGTGCCAGTCACAGGGGATGGAAATATGGCTACACCTTC; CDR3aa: CASHRGWKYGYTF
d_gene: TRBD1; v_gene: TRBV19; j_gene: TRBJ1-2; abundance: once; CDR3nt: TGTGCCAGTAGTACCTGGGACAGAGATCACTATGGCTACACCTTC; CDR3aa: CASSTWDRDHYGYTF
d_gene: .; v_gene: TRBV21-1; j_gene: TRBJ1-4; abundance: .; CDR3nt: TGTGCCAGCAGCAAAAAGGGGACAGGGCTTAATGAAAAACTGTTTTTT; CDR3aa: CASSKKGTGLNEKLFF
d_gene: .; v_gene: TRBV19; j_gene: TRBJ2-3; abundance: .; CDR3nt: TGTGCCACAGCAGTGGGGCACATCACAGATACGCAGTATTTT; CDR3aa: CATAVGHITDTQYF
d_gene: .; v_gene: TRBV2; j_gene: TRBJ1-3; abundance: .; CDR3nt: TGTGCCAGCAGTGAAGGTGCAGGCAAAGGAAACACCATATATTTT; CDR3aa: CASSEGAGKGNTIYF
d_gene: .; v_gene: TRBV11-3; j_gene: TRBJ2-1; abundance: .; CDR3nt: TGTGCCAGCAGCACAGGCGGAAAGGGATCTCACAATGAGCAGTTCTTC; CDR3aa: CASSTGGKGSHNEQFF
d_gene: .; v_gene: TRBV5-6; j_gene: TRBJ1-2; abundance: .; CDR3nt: TGTGCCAGCAGTCCCGATGCGGTCGGTGGCTACACCTTC; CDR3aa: CASSPDAVGGYTF
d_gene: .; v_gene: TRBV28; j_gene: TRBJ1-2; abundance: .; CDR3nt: TGTGCCAGCAGTTATAGCTATGGCTACACCTTC; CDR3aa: CASSYSYGYTF
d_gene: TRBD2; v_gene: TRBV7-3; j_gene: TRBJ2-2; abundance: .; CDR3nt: TGTGCCAGCAGCTTACGGCTAGCGGGAGCTTTTGGCACCGGGGAGCTGTTTTTT; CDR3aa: CASSLRLAGAFGTGELFF
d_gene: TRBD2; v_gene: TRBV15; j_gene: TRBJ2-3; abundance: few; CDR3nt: TGTGCCACCAGCAGCCAGGGCGGGAGAACAGATACGCAGTATTTT; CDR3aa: CATSSQGGRTDTQYF
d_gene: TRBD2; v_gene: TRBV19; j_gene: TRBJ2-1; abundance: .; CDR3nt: TGTGCCAGTAGTATCGGACTAGCGGGAGGGCAGTTCTTC; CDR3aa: CASSIGLAGGQFF
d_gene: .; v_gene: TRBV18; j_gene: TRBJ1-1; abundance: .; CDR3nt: TGTGCCAGCTCACCGGGACAAGGGCCCACTGAAGCTTTCTTT; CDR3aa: CASSPGQGPTEAFF
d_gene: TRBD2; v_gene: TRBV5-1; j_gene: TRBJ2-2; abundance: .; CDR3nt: TGCGCCAGCAGCTCGCGGGGGGCGAACACCGGGGAGCTGTTTTTT; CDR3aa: CASSSRGANTGELFF
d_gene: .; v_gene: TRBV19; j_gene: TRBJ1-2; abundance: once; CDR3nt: TGTGCCAGTAGTCCAGCAGGCAACGCTAACTATGGCTACACCTTC; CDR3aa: CASSPAGNANYGYTF
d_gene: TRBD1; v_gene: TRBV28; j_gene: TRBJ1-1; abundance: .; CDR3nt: TGTGCCAGCAATTCTCTCCGGGACAGGGCCACTGAAGCTTTCTTT; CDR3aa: CASNSLRDRATEAFF
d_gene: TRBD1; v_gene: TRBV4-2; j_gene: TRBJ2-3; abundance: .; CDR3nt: TGTGCCAGCAGCCAAGATCGGGGACAGGGCGGTTCAGATACGCAGTATTTT; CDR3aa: CASSQDRGQGGSDTQYF
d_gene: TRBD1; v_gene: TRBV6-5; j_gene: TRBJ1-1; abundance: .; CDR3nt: TGTGCCAGCAGAAGAGACAGGGGGAACACTGAAGCTTTCTTT; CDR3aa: CASRRDRGNTEAFF
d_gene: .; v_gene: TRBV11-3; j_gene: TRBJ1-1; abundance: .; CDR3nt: TGTGCCAGCAGCGAAGCAGGGTTCGGCACTGAAGCTTTCTTT; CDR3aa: CASSEAGFGTEAFF
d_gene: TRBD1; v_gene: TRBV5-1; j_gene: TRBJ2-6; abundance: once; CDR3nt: TGCGCCAGCAGCGAACAGGGGGCATCTGGGGCCAACGTCCTGACTTTC; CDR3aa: CASSEQGASGANVLTF
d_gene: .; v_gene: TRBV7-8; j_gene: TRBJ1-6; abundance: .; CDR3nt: TGTGCCAGCAGCCGTGGGGGCGCAGGGAATTCACCCCTCCACTTT; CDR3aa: CASSRGGAGNSPLHF
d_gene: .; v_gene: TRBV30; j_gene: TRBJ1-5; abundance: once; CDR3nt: TGTGCCTGGAGTGTACCGGGTTCAAGGCCCCAGCATTTT; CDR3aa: CAWSVPGSRPQHF
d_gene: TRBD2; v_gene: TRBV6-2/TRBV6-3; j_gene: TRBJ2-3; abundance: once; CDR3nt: TGTGCCAGCAGTTACCTGAGACTAGCGGGAATGTCCGCTAGCACAGATACGCAGTATTTT; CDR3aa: CASSYLRLAGMSASTDTQYF